Shown below are 29 T cell receptor beta chains from a single sample sequenced in a study of regulatory T cells in long-lasting Graves disease (dated by TCRdb to the early 2020s). In the paper's terms, the time point label means: newly diagnosed GD, antithyroid drugs for less than 3 months. For both TCR sequencing and RNA sequencing, RNA was extracted from PBMCs in TRIzol. Libraries were prepared through multiplex PCR. Sequencing was performed on an Illumina HiSeq 4000. CDR3 regions were amplified by Arm-PCR with iRepertoire HTBI primers to construct TCR beta libraries. The public sequencing data were trimmed at Q25 with fastp and processed into clonotypes with MiXCR by TCRdb, which kept only in-frame beta chains. Entries are consolidated by CDR3 protein sequence, retaining the most common genes and DNA. The sample contains 350,000 to 550,000 distinct CDR3 sequences, about 15% of them found a single time. About a sixth of the sample is held by the ten biggest clonotypes.

This sample was also put to use in a study of T cells in Graves' hyperthyroidism and ophthalmopathy.

The starting material was peripheral blood mononuclear cells (PBMCs), obtained at new diagnosis, from a patient treated with antithyroid drugs. These receptors were obtained from a woman aged 30 to 39 with Graves disease. Donor details come from another sample of the same person, matched by shared clones.

This sequence joins TRBV4-1 and TRBJ2-5; no firm D call. The CDR3 runs 15 residues. Deletions cut 1 base from V and 0 bases from J, with 9 bases between. CDR1 is MGHRA, CDR2 YSYEKL, per germline. The CDR3 here is CASSQGPQYQETQYF. The CDR3 DNA reads TGCGCCAGCAGCCAAGGTCCACAGTACCAAGAGACCCAGTACTTC.

This clonotype was detected ten times or more. CDR3 bases: TGCGCCAGCAGCTGGAGGGGACTAGCGGACACAACCTACAATGAGCAGTTCTTC. It is translated as CASSWRGLADTTYNEQFF. The rearrangement joins TRBV5-1 to TRBJ2-1, with 11 bases lining up with TRBD2. Germline CDR1 is SGHRS and CDR2 is YFSETQ. The junction had 10 bases not matched to a gene; V was cut back by 3 bases and J by 2 bases. CDR3 size: 18 residues. Using reference TRBV5-1 and TRBJ2-1 for the parts outside the CDR3, the full variable domain is KAGVTQTPRYLIKTRGQQVTLSCSPISGHRSVSWYQQTPGQGLQFLFEYFSETQRNKGNFPGRFSGRQFSNSRSEMNVSTLELGDSALYLCASSWRGLADTTYNEQFFGPGTRLTVL.

The gene calls are TRBV27 and TRBJ2-2; 16 bases match TRBD2. Trimming removed 5 bases from V and 3 bases from J; junction bases left unmatched: 6. Germline CDR1 and CDR2: MNHEY and SMNVEV (reference sequence). This CDR3 has 18 residues. CDR3 sequence reads: CASSLPGLAGGHTGELFF. The CDR3 bases are TGTGCCAGCAGTCTCCCGGGACTAGCGGGAGGGCACACCGGGGAGCTGTTTTTT.

This clonotype was seen only a few times. This chain uses TRBV24-1 with TRBJ1-4; D is unclear. V was cut by 3 bases and J by 5 bases, with 9 bases left in between. CDR1 and CDR2 from the germline V gene are KGHDR and SFDVKD. CDR3 length: 14 residues. CDR3 DNA sequence: TGTGCCACCAGTGATGGTGACGCGAATGAAAAACTGTTTTTT. Residues: CATSDGDANEKLFF.

This clonotype was picked up many times. V is TRBV3-1 and J is TRBJ2-5; D call uncertain. The CDR3 loop spans 14 amino acids. The V gene lost 2 bases and the J gene lost 5 bases, with 12 bases spanning the gap. The germline V gene has CDR1 LGHDT and CDR2 YNNKEL (reference sequence). Here the CDR3 DNA reads TGTGCCAGCAGCCAAATACTCGGGCGTGAGACCCAGTACTTC. It encodes CASSQILGRETQYF.

The chain couples TRBV11-2 to TRBJ1-2; the D is unclear. V lost 6 bases, J lost 3 bases, and 14 bases lay in between. Germline loops: CDR1 SGHAT, CDR2 FQNNGV. The CDR3 runs 14 residues. The CDR3 DNA reads as TGTGCCAGCAGTCAAGGAACGAAGGACTATGGCTACACCTTC. Residues: CASSQGTKDYGYTF.

This clonotype was recorded at least ten times. The chain carries TRBV7-9 and TRBJ2-7, with D possibly TRBD1 on 5 matching bases. Deletions cut 3 bases from V and 6 bases from J, with 9 bases between. The CDR3 contains 12 residues. In germline, CDR1 is SEHNR, CDR2 FQNEAQ (reference sequence). CDR3 in amino acids: CASSFLDSEQYF. Here the CDR3 DNA reads TGTGCCAGCAGCTTTCTAGACAGCGAGCAGTACTTC.

This clonotype was seen many times. V and J are TRBV20-1 and TRBJ2-7, with 9 bases lining up with TRBD2. V dropped 2 bases and J dropped 2; count of bases not matched to a gene: 10. This CDR3 region has 16 residues. Looked up from germline, CDR1 is DFQATT and CDR2 is SNEGSKA (reference sequence). In DNA, the CDR3 is TGCAGTGCTAGAAGCGTAGCGGGAGAGGCCACCTACGAGCAGTACTTC. Protein sequence: CSARSVAGEATYEQYF.

The chain employs TRBV5-5 and TRBJ2-7; TRBD1 might be the D (5 bases). Between the trimmed V and J ends, which lost 4 bases and 5 bases, there was a span of 16 bases. The CDR3 totals 14 residues. Germline CDR1 reads SGHKS; CDR2 reads YYEKEE (reference sequence). The CDR3 here is CASSLQGTRDEQYF. Written as DNA, the CDR3 is TGTGCCAGCAGCCTCCAGGGAACAAGAGACGAGCAGTACTTC. The full variable domain, completed using reference TRBV5-5 and TRBJ2-7, is DAGVTQSPTHLIKTRGQQVTLRCSPISGHKSVSWYQQVLGQGPQFIFQYYEKEERGRGNFPDRFSARQFPNYSSELNVNALLLGDSALYLCASSLQGTRDEQYFGPGTRLTVT.

This clonotype was observed a few times. The genes are TRBV5-1 and TRBJ2-5, with TRBD2 identical over 8 bases. V dropped 6 bases and J dropped 5; count of bases not matched to a gene: 9. Germline-derived CDR1 and CDR2 are SGHRS and YFSETQ. The CDR3 runs 14 residues. The CDR3 sequence is CASMPGLEGETQYF. CDR3 in DNA: TGCGCCAGCATGCCGGGACTAGAGGGGGAGACCCAGTACTTC.

The V call is TRBV7-9, the J call TRBJ2-1; D possibly uses TRBD1 or TRBD2 (6 bases each). Germline V gene data show CDR1 as SEHNR and CDR2 as FQNEAQ (reference sequence). This CDR3 has 16 amino acids. Between the trimmed V and J ends, which lost 4 bases and 0 bases, there was a span of 13 bases. The CDR3 DNA follows: TGTGCCAGCAGCTCTCTAGGGGGGAGCTCCTACAATGAGCAGTTCTTC. Amino acid sequence: CASSSLGGSSYNEQFF.

This clonotype showed up just a few times. The chain is built from TRBV5-1 and TRBJ2-5; D unresolved. The V end lost 0 bases, the J end lost 5 bases, and 14 bases lay between the germline ends. The CDR3 is made up of 15 amino acids. The germline V gene encodes CDR1 SGHRS and CDR2 YFSETQ. CDR3 protein: CASSLGQALTETQYF. CDR3 nucleotides: TGCGCCAGCAGCTTGGGCCAGGCTTTGACGGAGACCCAGTACTTC.

This clonotype has a handful of counts. A much bigger clone sits one base away, suggesting this may be a read error. V gene TRBV20-1 combines with J gene TRBJ2-7; perhaps TRBD1 as D (6 bases). The germline gives CDR1 DFQATT, CDR2 SNEGSKA (reference sequence). The CDR3 sequence is 12 residues long. V gave up 5 bases and J gave up 3 bases, with 11 bases separating them. The CDR3 coding sequence is TGCAGTGCTTCGGGACAATTCTACGAGCAGTACTTC. This gives the protein CSASGQFYEQYF.

V and J are TRBV7-9 and TRBJ1-2; 8 positions agree with TRBD1. CDR1 and CDR2 from the germline V gene are SEHNR and FQNEAQ (reference sequence). This CDR3 is built from 13 residues. V was clipped by 6 bases and J by 5 bases; unmatched bases: 5. This CDR3 reads CASSRGQEYGYTF. In DNA form, the CDR3 reads TGTGCCAGCAGTCGGGGACAGGAGTATGGCTACACCTTC.

Details on this clonotype: Germline is not matched at one junction end, which may reflect a read error. This rearrangement joins TRBV30 to TRBJ2-3; the match to TRBD1 covers 9 bases. There are 15 residues in the CDR3. CDR1 is GTSNPN, CDR2 SVGIG, per germline (reference sequence). The DNA of the CDR3 is TGTGCCTGGCGTGTAGGGACCGGGACAGGGGATACGCAGTATTTT. The encoded protein is CAWRVGTGTGDTQYF.

This clonotype has at least ten counts. The chain recombines TRBV13 with TRBJ2-3; perhaps TRBD2 as D (6 bases). The CDR3 runs to 17 residues. CDR1 is PRHDT and CDR2 is FYEKMQ in the germline V gene (reference sequence). The germline V and J ends were trimmed by 2 bases and 0 bases, with 15 bases remaining between them. CDR3 sequence: CASSLSGLATSTDTQYF. CDR3 coding DNA: TGTGCCAGCAGCTTATCCGGGCTAGCGACTAGCACAGATACGCAGTATTTT.

The chain couples TRBV11-2 to TRBJ1-4; D remains unclear. The CDR3 runs to 14 residues. V was shortened by 5 bases and J by 7 bases, with 14 bases between the two germline ends. Germline CDR1 reads SGHAT; CDR2 reads FQNNGV. The CDR3 bases are TGTGCCAGCAGCCCGGGAAGACTGTCTGAAAAACTGTTTTTT. This encodes CASSPGRLSEKLFF.

The table lists this clonotype with many counts. This chain joins TRBV2 and TRBJ2-7; TRBD1 might be the D (6 bases). Germline V lookup: CDR1 SNHLY, CDR2 FYNNEI. V was cut by 7 bases and J by 2 bases, with 18 bases left in between. This CDR3 is 15 amino acids long. The CDR3 is CASMKGGAQAYEQYF. In nucleotides, the CDR3 is TGTGCCAGCATGAAAGGGGGAGCTCAGGCCTACGAGCAGTACTTC.

The table lists this clonotype with many counts. The genes are TRBV30 and TRBJ1-6, with D perhaps TRBD1 (5 bases). This CDR3 has 13 amino acids. Germline V CDR1 and CDR2: GTSNPN, SVGIG (reference sequence). With 0 bases removed from V and 16 bases from J, the gap between germline ends came to 16 bases. Here the CDR3 reads CAWSVPGAVTLHF. DNA of the CDR3: TGTGCCTGGAGTGTACCTGGGGCCGTTACACTCCACTTT.

In the case of this clonotype: An end of the junction does not agree with germline; a read error may underlie this. The V call is TRBV6-5, the J call TRBJ2-7; no firm D call. The CDR3 is made up of 15 amino acids. Germline values: CDR1 MNHEY, CDR2 SVGAGI. In DNA form, the CDR3 reads TGTGCCGGCAGTTACTCGTTAGCACGAGGCTACGAGCAGTACTTC. Residues: CAGSYSLARGYEQYF.

This clonotype was recorded many times. The rearrangement links TRBV13 to TRBJ1-1; D gene ambiguous. Germline lookup yields CDR1 PRHDT and CDR2 FYEKMQ (reference sequence). V lost 2 bases and J lost 8, with 12 bases in between. The CDR3 contains 13 residues. The CDR3, as DNA: TGTGCCAGCAGCTTACTTGACGGCCGAGAAGCTTTCTTT. Translating gives CASSLLDGREAFF.

The sample holds many counts of this clonotype. The chain recombines TRBV6-1 with TRBJ2-2, with D uncertain. The CDR3 totals 14 residues. Trimming took off 7 bases at V and 7 bases at J, with 16 bases between the two ends. CDR1 MNHNS and CDR2 SASEGT come from the germline V gene. CDR3 nucleotides: TGTGCCAGCACCCAGGACGCATACGGCGGGGAGCTGTTTTTT. This codes for CASTQDAYGGELFF.

This clonotype was found many times. The chain recombines TRBV27 with TRBJ2-3; 13 nucleotides agree with TRBD2. The germline V gene encodes CDR1 MNHEY and CDR2 SMNVEV (reference sequence). J lost 1 base, V lost 5 bases, and 6 bases had no gene match. This CDR3 is 17 amino acids long. CDR3: CASSLYGLAGGTDTQYF. The DNA of the CDR3 is TGTGCCAGCAGTCTCTACGGACTAGCGGGAGGCACAGATACGCAGTATTTT.

This clonotype qualifies as medium-sized. The chain joins TRBV20-1 to TRBJ1-4, with D possibly matching TRBD1 (6 bases). V gave up 3 bases and J gave up 8 bases, with 19 bases separating them. CDR3 size: 15 residues. Germline CDR1 DFQATT, CDR2 SNEGSKA (reference sequence). Here the CDR3 reads CSASPQNREWEKLFF. CDR3 bases: TGCAGTGCTAGTCCCCAGAACAGGGAATGGGAAAAACTGTTTTTT.

The sample holds many counts of this clonotype. The J gene is TRBJ2-3, the V gene TRBV28; possibly TRBD1 for D (6 bases). The J call may not be correct, given that the DNA end is closer to TRBJ2-7. The CDR3 totals 14 residues. Germline assignment: CDR1 MDHEN and CDR2 SYDVKM. Here the CDR3 reads CASQLTGKSYEQYF. The CDR3, as DNA: TGTGCCAGCCAACTTACAGGGAAGTCCTACGAGCAGTACTTC.

This clonotype was recorded only once. This could be a read error, since a much larger clone is one nucleotide away. V gene TRBV12-3 or TRBV12-4 combines with J gene TRBJ2-1; 11 bases map to TRBD1. CDR3 length equals 16 residues. V lost 5 bases, J lost 13 bases, and 16 bases stayed unmatched. CDR3 bases: TGTGCCAGCAGTCCCGGGGACAGGGGGTCGAGAGAGACCCAGTTCTTC. Encoded protein: CASSPGDRGSRETQFF.

The rearrangement joins TRBV19 to TRBJ2-2; TRBD2 matches at 12 bases. The ends lost 6 bases at V and 5 bases at J; junction bases unmatched: 7. This CDR3 is built from 16 residues. Germline V gene sequence: CDR1 LNHDA, CDR2 SQIVND (reference sequence). CDR3 DNA: TGTGCCAGTAGGTCCTCCGGGACTAGCGGGACCGGGGAGCTGTTTTTT. Translating it yields CASRSSGTSGTGELFF.

Note on this clonotype: A far larger clone is a single base away, which makes a read error likely. The gene calls are TRBV28 and TRBJ2-3; no clear D gene. The CDR3 contains 13 residues. Germline CDR1 reads MDHEN; CDR2 reads SYDVKM. CDR3 nucleotide sequence: TGTGCCGGCAGTTTCTCGCTCACAGATACGCAGTATTTT. This encodes CAGSFSLTDTQYF.

This clonotype was seen at least ten times. The chain employs TRBV5-1 and TRBJ2-4, with D hard to call. Germline loops: CDR1 SGHRS, CDR2 YFSETQ. The CDR3 covers 13 residues. V was trimmed by 3 bases and J by 6 bases, leaving 10 bases between them. The CDR3 bases are TGCGCCAGCAGCTCCGGACCTGGAAACATTCAGTACTTC. Its protein product is CASSSGPGNIQYF.